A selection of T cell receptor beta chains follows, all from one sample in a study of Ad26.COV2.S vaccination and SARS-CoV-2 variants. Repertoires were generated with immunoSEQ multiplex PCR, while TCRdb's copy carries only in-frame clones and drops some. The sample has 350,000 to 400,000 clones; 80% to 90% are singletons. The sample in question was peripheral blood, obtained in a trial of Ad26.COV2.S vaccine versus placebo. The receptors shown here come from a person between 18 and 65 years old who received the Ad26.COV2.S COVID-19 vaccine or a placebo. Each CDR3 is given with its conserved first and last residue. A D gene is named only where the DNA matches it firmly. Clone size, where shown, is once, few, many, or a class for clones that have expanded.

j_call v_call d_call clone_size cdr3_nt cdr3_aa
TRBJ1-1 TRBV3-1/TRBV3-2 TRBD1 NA TGTGCCAGCAGCCATAATCCGACAGGGACGAACACTGAAGCTTTCTTT CASSHNPTGTNTEAFF
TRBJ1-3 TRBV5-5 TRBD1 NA TGTGCCAGCAGCCCGACAGGGACAAAAAGAAACACCATATATTTT CASSPTGTKRNTIYF
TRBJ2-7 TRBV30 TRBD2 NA TGTGCCTGTTCTTCAGGGAGCGGGGGATCCGAGCAGTACTTC CACSSGSGGSEQYF
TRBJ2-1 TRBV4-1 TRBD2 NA TGCGCCAGCAGCCAATCTGGACTAGCGGGGGGCCGCGAGCAGTTCTTC CASSQSGLAGGREQFF
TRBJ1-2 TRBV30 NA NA TGTGCCTGGAGCAAGTCAGGGCATAACTATGGCTACACCTTC CAWSKSGHNYGYTF
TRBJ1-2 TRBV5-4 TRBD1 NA TGTGCCAGCAGCTTAGGGACAGGGACGTTTGGCTACACCTTC CASSLGTGTFGYTF
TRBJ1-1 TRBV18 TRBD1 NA TGTGCCAGCTCGGCTAAAGCAGGGGGCGCGTATGACACTGAAGCTTTCTTT CASSAKAGGAYDTEAFF
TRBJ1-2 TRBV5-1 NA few TGCGCCAGCAGCTTGAATCTCCGGGGCTACACCTTC CASSLNLRGYTF
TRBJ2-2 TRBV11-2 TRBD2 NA TGTGCCAGCAGCTGGGGACTAACCGGCGGGGAGCTGTTTTTT CASSWGLTGGELFF
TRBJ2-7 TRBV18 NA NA TGTGCCAGCTCCGACGGCTACGAGCAGTACTTC CASSDGYEQYF
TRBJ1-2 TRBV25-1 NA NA TGTGCCAGCCGGGGATTTCACTATGGCTACACCTTC CASRGFHYGYTF
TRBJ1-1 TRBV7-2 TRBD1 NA TGTGCCAGCAGCCACAGGGGGGATAGGGCTTTCTTT CASSHRGDRAFF
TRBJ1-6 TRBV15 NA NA TGTGCCACCAGCAGAGATACGGGGGGTTCACCCCTCCACTTT CATSRDTGGSPLHF
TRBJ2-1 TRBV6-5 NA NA TGTGCCAGCAGCCCCTACAGGGAGGGTGAGCAGTTCTTC CASSPYREGEQFF